The table lists the clone carrying this T cell receptor (beta chain) with a few counts. The antigen is not known. Per germline, CDR1 SGHTA and CDR2 FQGNSA. Trimming took 5 bases from V and 3 from J, leaving 8 bases between them. This CDR3 has 12 residues. All of the sorted populations showed purity greater than 98%. The authors reverse transcribed all of the isolated RNA, so sequencing captured expressed TCRB transcripts. The assay was immunoSEQ multiplex PCR, and TCRdb's table has in-frame clones only and misses some. This sample has under 350,000 clones; roughly an eighth occur once, and the top ten carry around 0.016%. These data belong to a study of beta chain features in type 1 diabetes. Overall study findings and caveats: The question of HLA type influencing TCRB rearrangement was one that remained unresolved here. Shortening that was moderate but significant affected the TCRB CDR3s of Type 1 diabetes patients in all four CD4+ subsets. Insertions at VDJ junctions were less frequent in type 1 diabetes patients. These patients also deleted more nucleotides at the same junctions. Naive, central memory and Treg TCRB repertoires appeared more alike in patients than in healthy donors.

Sequencing used naive CD4+ T cells from blood. This TCR was sampled from a man aged 30 to 39 with type 1 diabetes. The rearrangement links TRBV7-2 to TRBJ2-7; D might be TRBD2 (6 bases). Here the CDR3 DNA reads TGTGCCAGCAGCAGCGGGTACTACGAGCAGTACTTC. As protein: CASSSGYYEQYF.